A selection of T cell receptor beta chains follows, all from one sample in a study of shared clonotypes between healthy human individuals. Assay used: immunoSEQ multiplex PCR; TCRdb lists only in-frame clones, some missing. The data show millions of clones, more than 80% seen once. The specimen sequenced was naive CD4+ T cells sorted from blood. The receptors were gathered from a man between 18 and 35 years old in good health. Both conserved end residues are trimmed from each CDR3.

V gene,CDR3 protein
TRBV5-1,ASSNQGNGGSEQY
TRBV27,ASSAWTGGGSPLH
TRBV5-1,ASSLAQGLGADTQY
TRBV6-5,ASSGRHGADTQY
TRBV5-4,ASSPRGTEWKGYT
TRBV6-6,ASSRLGQHSNQPQH
TRBV10-3,AIRDLGRGSTDTQY
TRBV4-1,ASSQGLPSGSAGETQY
TRBV7-9,ASSLGLAVTDTQY
TRBV7-2,ASSGGGALNTEAF
TRBV6-5,ASSRGSNQPQH
TRBV10-3,AIRRGVNTEAF
TRBV5-1,ASSLGQPQH
TRBV5-1,ASSRGYREEQY
TRBV7-9,ASSSSGVASDTQY
TRBV10-3,ATGDRALNYGYT
TRBV29-1,SVREGGGEKLF
TRBV11-2,ASSLAGGRKETQY
TRBV5-6,ASTFGLHLSYEQY
TRBV6-1,ASSEATSGGGGTQY
TRBV7-6,ASSLVAAPVHGELF
TRBV25-1,ASSERRGRSGANVLT
TRBV7-9,ASSLVGGLNTEAF
TRBV10-3,AISDRGDEKLF
TRBV11-3,ASSQQGAEQF
TRBV6-1,ASGQEVETQY
TRBV10-3,AISPGQGKIDTQY
TRBV5-4,ASSRTGSRILTGELF
TRBV6-5,ASRRGLESSYEQY
TRBV10-2,ASSEPRQGLNTEAF
TRBV18,ASSPKGQSYEQY
TRBV12-2,ASRLAPSGTYNEQF
TRBV2,ASSILGGADTQY
TRBV6-6,ASSSTRDGSEQY
TRBV9,ASSVVGTLQETQY
TRBV6-1,ASMGGQGDSGELF
TRBV29-1,SVVGGGTGTETQY
TRBV28,ASSSLELTKQY
TRBV10-3,AIGRGTNTQY
TRBV15,ATSRGFAGGIDEQF
TRBV28,ASSTTGTGDNEQY